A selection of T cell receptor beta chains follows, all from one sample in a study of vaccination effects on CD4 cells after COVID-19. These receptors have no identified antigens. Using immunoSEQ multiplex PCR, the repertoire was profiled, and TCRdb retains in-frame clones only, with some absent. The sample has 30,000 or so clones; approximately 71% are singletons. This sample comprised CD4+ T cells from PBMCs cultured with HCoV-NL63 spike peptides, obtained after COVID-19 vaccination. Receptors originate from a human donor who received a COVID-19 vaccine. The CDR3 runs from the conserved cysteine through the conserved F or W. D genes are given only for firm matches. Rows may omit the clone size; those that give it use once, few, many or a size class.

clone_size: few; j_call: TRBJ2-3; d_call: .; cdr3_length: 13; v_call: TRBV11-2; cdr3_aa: CASSLEEVDTQYF; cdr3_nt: TGTGCCAGCAGCTTAGAAGAAGTAGATACGCAGTATTTT
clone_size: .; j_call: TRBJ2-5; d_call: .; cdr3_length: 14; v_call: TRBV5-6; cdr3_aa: CASSFTGSGETQYF; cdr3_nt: TGTGCCAGCAGCTTTACAGGGAGTGGGGAGACCCAGTACTTC
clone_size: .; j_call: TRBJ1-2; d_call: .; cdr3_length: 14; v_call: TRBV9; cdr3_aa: CASSPPTRGYGYTF; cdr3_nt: TGTGCCAGCAGCCCCCCGACCAGGGGCTATGGCTACACCTTC
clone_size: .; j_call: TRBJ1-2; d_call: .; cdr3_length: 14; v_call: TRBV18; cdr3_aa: CASSPQGRNYGYTF; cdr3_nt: TGTGCCAGCTCACCACAGGGGAGGAACTATGGCTACACCTTC
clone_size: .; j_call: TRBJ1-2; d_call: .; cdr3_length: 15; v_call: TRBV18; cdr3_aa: CASSPRAAGNYGYTF; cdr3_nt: TGTGCCAGCTCACCTAGGGCGGCAGGGAACTATGGCTACACCTTC
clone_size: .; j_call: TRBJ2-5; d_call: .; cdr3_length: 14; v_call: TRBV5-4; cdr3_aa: CASSFTGAGETQYF; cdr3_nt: TGTGCCAGCAGCTTTACGGGGGCCGGGGAGACCCAGTACTTC
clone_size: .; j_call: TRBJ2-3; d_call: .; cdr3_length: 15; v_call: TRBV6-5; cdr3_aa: CASSYLGARVDTQYF; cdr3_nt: TGTGCCAGCAGCTATCTGGGGGCGCGGGTAGATACGCAGTATTTT
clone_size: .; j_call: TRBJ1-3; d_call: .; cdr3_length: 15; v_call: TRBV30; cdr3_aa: CAWSVGQSSGNTIYF; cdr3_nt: TGTGCCTGGAGTGTAGGGCAGTCCTCTGGAAACACCATATATTTT
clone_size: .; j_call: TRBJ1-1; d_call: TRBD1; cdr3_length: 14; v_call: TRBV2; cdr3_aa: CASTGDRAGTEAFF; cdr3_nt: TGTGCCAGCACCGGGGACAGGGCGGGCACTGAAGCTTTCTTT
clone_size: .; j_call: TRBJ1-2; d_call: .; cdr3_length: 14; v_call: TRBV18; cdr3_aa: CASSPPSGTYGYTF; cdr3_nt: TGTGCCAGCTCACCACCGTCGGGTACCTATGGCTACACCTTC
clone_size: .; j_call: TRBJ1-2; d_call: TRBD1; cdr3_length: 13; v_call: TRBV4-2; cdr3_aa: CASSQTGVPGYTF; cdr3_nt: TGTGCCAGCAGCCAGACAGGGGTTCCTGGCTACACCTTC
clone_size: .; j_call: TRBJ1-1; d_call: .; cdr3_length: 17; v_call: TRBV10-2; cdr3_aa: CASSESGGGVMNTEAFF; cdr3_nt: TGCGCCAGCAGTGAGTCAGGTGGGGGCGTTATGAACACTGAAGCTTTCTTT
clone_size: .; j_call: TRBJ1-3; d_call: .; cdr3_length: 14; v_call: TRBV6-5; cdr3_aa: CASSYSTNRQRIYF; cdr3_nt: TGTGCCAGCAGTTACAGCACAAACCGACAAAGAATATATTTT
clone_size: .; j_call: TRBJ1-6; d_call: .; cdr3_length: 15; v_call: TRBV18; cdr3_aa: CASSPADRNNSPLHF; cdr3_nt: TGTGCCAGCTCACCAGCCGACAGAAATAATTCACCCCTCCACTTT
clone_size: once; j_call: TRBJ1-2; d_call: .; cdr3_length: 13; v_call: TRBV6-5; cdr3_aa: CASMRRSNYGYTF; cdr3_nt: TGTGCCAGCATGCGGCGGAGTAACTATGGCTACACCTTC
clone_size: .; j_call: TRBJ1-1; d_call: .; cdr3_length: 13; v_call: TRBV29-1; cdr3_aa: CSGAGDGGGEAFF; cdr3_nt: TGCAGCGGTGCGGGGGATGGTGGAGGAGAAGCTTTCTTT
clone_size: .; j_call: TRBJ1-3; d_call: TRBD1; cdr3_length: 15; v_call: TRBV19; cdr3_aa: CASSIEPDRGNTIYF; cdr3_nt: TGTGCCAGTAGTATAGAGCCCGACAGGGGCAACACCATATATTTT
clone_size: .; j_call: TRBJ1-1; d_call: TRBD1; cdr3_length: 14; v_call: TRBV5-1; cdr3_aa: CASSAQTGGTEAFF; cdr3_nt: TGCGCCAGCAGCGCCCAAACAGGGGGCACTGAAGCTTTCTTT
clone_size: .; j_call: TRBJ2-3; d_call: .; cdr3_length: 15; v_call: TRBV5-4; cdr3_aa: CASSQVAGGTDTQYF; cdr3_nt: TGTGCCAGCAGCCAGGTGGCAGGTGGCACAGATACGCAGTATTTT
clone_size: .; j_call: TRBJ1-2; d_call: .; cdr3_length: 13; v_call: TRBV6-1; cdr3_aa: CASSERATGGYTF; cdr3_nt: TGTGCCAGCAGTGAGAGAGCCACAGGGGGCTACACCTTC
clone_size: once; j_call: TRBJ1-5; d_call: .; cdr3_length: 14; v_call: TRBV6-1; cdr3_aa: CASSEVFVNQPQHF; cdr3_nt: TGTGCCAGCAGTGAAGTTTTTGTCAATCAGCCCCAGCATTTT
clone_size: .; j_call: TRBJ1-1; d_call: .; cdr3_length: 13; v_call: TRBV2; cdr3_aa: CASSEVPRGEAFF; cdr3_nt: TGTGCCAGCAGTGAAGTTCCCCGGGGTGAAGCTTTCTTT
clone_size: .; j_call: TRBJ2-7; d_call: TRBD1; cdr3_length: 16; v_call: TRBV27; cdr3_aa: CASSSPRGKGSYEQYF; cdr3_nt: TGTGCCAGCAGTTCCCCCAGGGGGAAGGGGTCCTACGAGCAGTACTTC
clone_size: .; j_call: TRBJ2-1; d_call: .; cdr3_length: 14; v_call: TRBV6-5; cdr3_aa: CASSQYPSYNEQFF; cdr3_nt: TGTGCCAGCAGCCAGTACCCCTCCTACAATGAGCAGTTCTTC
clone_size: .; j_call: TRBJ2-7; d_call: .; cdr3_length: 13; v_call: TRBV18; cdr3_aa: CASSPTVSYEQYF; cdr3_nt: TGTGCCAGCTCCCCTACAGTCTCCTACGAGCAGTACTTC
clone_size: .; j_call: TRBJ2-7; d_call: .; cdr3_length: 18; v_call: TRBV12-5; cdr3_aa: CASGTPSPLQGRGSEQYF; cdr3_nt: TGTGCTAGTGGCACCCCAAGCCCTTTACAAGGCCGTGGCTCCGAGCAGTACTTC
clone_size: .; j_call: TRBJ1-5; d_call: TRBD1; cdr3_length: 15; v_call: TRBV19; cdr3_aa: CASSIQTGSRQPQHF; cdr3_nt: TGTGCCAGTAGTATTCAGACAGGGTCGCGCCAGCCCCAGCATTTT
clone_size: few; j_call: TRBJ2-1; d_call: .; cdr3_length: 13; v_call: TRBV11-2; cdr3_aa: CASSFFSYNEQFF; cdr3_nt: TGTGCCAGCAGCTTCTTCTCCTACAATGAGCAGTTCTTC
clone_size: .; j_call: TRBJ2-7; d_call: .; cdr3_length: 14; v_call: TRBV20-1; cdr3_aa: CSASVSGHADEQYF; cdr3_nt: TGCAGTGCTAGTGTGTCGGGACACGCCGACGAGCAGTACTTC
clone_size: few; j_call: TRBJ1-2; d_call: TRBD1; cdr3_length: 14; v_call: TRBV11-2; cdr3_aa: CASSPQGFWNGYTF; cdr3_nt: TGTGCCAGCAGCCCACAGGGGTTTTGGAACGGCTACACCTTC
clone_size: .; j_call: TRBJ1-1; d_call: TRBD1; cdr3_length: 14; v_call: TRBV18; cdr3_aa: CASSPQGAPSEAFF; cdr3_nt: TGTGCCAGCTCACCACAGGGGGCGCCGAGTGAAGCTTTCTTT